This entry lists 23 T cell receptor beta chains sequenced from one sample in a study of blood T cell repertoires in COVID-19. Assay used: immunoSEQ multiplex PCR; TCRdb lists only in-frame clones, some missing. The table includes approximately 67,000 clones, around nine tenths detected once. Sequenced: peripheral blood. The receptors shown here come from a woman of 80 years or more with acute or convalescent COVID-19.

This chain connects TRBV2 to TRBJ2-6, with TRBD1 matching over 8 bases. V lost 4 bases to trimming and J lost 2 bases; unmatched junction nucleotides: 4. CDR3 length equals 16 residues. The V gene's germline CDR1 is SNHLY and CDR2 FYNNEI. CDR3 nucleotide sequence: TGTGCCAGCAGTGGGACAGGGCTCCCTGGGGCCAACGTCCTGACTTTC. It encodes CASSGTGLPGANVLTF.

This clone was observed at least ten times. The rearrangement joins TRBV23-1 to TRBJ1-3; no clear D gene. TRBV23-1 is placed among ORFs of uncertain function. The CDR3 consists of 16 residues. Trimming shortened V by 2 bases and J by 1 base, and 12 bases separated the two germline ends. CDR3 sequence: CASSQPCRSSGNTIYF. The CDR3 nucleotides are TGCGCCAGCAGTCAACCCTGCAGGTCGTCTGGAAACACCATATATTTT.

The sample holds a few counts of this clone. The chain links TRBV28 to TRBJ1-4; the match to TRBD1 covers 10 bases. Germline CDR1 reads MDHEN; CDR2 reads SYDVKM. The V gene end was trimmed by 6 bases and the J gene end by 8 bases; junction bases not matched to a gene: 3. CDR3 length equals 13 residues. The CDR3 region is CASRDRGIEKLFF. CDR3 DNA: TGTGCCAGCAGGGACAGGGGGATCGAAAAACTGTTTTTT.

The J gene is TRBJ2-7, the V gene TRBV24-1; the D gene is possibly TRBD1 (6 bases). Germline V CDR1 and CDR2: KGHDR, SFDVKD. CDR3 length equals 14 residues. Between the trimmed V and J ends, which lost 4 bases and 5 bases, there was a span of 14 bases. CDR3: CATSDPGQRNEQYF. The CDR3 DNA is TGTGCCACCAGTGACCCTGGACAGAGAAACGAGCAGTACTTC.

This clone was recorded a few times. V is TRBV9 and J is TRBJ1-2; D possibly corresponds to TRBD1 (5 bases). CDR3 length: 14 residues. Germline loops: CDR1 SGDLS, CDR2 YYNGEE. Trimming removed 3 bases from V and 5 bases from J, with 14 bases in between. The CDR3 sequence: CASSAQGGDYGYTF. DNA of the CDR3: TGTGCCAGCAGCGCCCAAGGAGGGGATTATGGCTACACCTTC.

The V gene is TRBV30, the J gene TRBJ1-5; D is possibly TRBD1 (6 bases). The CDR3 runs to 15 residues. V was trimmed by 4 bases and J by 2 bases, leaving 15 bases between them. The germline V gene has CDR1 GTSNPN and CDR2 SVGIG (reference sequence). CDR3 sequence reads: CAWNLRGYGNQPQHF. The DNA for the CDR3 is TGTGCCTGGAACTTGAGGGGGTATGGCAATCAGCCCCAGCATTTT.

The J gene is TRBJ1-1, the V gene TRBV10-1; D might be TRBD1 (5 bases). The V end lost 8 bases, the J end lost 5 bases, and 18 bases lay between the germline ends. The length of the CDR3 is 14 residues. Germline V lookup: CDR1 WNHNN, CDR2 SYGVQD (reference sequence). CDR3 sequence (DNA): TGCGCCAGCCGCCAGGGAATTGTTAGAACTGAAGCTTTCTTT. Protein product: CASRQGIVRTEAFF.

This clone has just a few counts. The V gene is TRBV6-2 or TRBV6-3, the J gene TRBJ1-2; D ambiguous. The CDR3 length is 14 residues. Looked up from germline, CDR1 is MNHEY and CDR2 is SVGEGT. V shed 8 bases and J shed 4 bases, with 17 bases lying between them. The CDR3 is CASRLGGGLYGYTF. CDR3 nucleotide sequence: TGTGCCAGCCGCCTAGGCGGCGGACTCTATGGCTACACCTTC.

This clone was detected only once. The rearrangement joins TRBV7-2 to TRBJ2-1, with D perhaps TRBD2 (5 bases). Trimming took off 5 bases at V and 9 bases at J, with 26 bases between the two ends. Germline CDR1 and CDR2: SGHTA and FQGNSA. CDR3 length: 17 residues. The CDR3 loop reads CASSPAPTTHPLGEQFF. The DNA of the CDR3 is TGTGCCAGCAGCCCCGCCCCGACTACTCATCCGCTGGGTGAGCAGTTCTTC.

V gene TRBV19 combines with J gene TRBJ2-1; 9 bases are a match to TRBD1. V lost 4 bases, J lost 2 bases, and 6 bases stayed unmatched. CDR1 LNHDA and CDR2 SQIVND come from the germline V gene (reference sequence). This CDR3 contains 16 residues. CDR3 sequence: CASSTRQGGTYNEQFF. In DNA form, the CDR3 reads TGTGCCAGTAGTACCAGACAGGGGGGGACCTACAATGAGCAGTTCTTC.

This rearrangement joins TRBV3-1 (or the pseudogene TRBV3-2) to TRBJ1-6, with D perhaps TRBD1 (6 bases). V shed 5 bases and J shed 10 bases, with 15 bases lying between them. Germline CDR1 and CDR2: LGHDT and YNNKEL (reference sequence). This CDR3 has 14 residues. CDR3 coding DNA: TGTGCCAGCAGCGGGGAGGGGCAGGGGTCACCCCTCCACTTT. Amino acids: CASSGEGQGSPLHF.

The V call is TRBV29-1, the J call TRBJ1-4, with D tentatively TRBD1 (6 bases). The V gene's germline CDR1 is SQVTM and CDR2 ANQGSEA. The CDR3 is 12 residues long. V was trimmed by 7 bases and J by 7 bases, leaving 13 bases between them. The CDR3 protein is CSGGGGSEKLFF. DNA for the CDR3: TGCAGCGGGGGAGGGGGAAGTGAAAAACTGTTTTTT.

The J gene is TRBJ2-5, the V gene TRBV27; 14 bases agree with TRBD2. The CDR3 totals 16 residues. V trimming: 6 bases; J trimming: 5 bases; junction bases outside the gene matches: 8. CDR1 MNHEY and CDR2 SMNVEV come from the germline V gene (reference sequence). The CDR3 spells CASRTSGREPMETQYF. CDR3 bases: TGTGCCAGCAGGACTAGCGGGAGGGAGCCGATGGAGACCCAGTACTTC.

V gene TRBV11-3 combines with J gene TRBJ2-2; tentative D call: TRBD2 (5 bases). This CDR3 has 15 amino acids. The germline V gene has CDR1 SGHNT and CDR2 YENEEA. The V gene lost 4 bases and the J gene lost 6 bases, with 15 bases spanning the gap. The CDR3 reads CASSSSGNHAGELFF. CDR3 coding DNA: TGTGCCAGCAGCTCCTCCGGGAACCACGCCGGGGAGCTGTTTTTT. The full variable domain, with the rest looked up from reference TRBV11-3 and TRBJ2-2, is EAGVVQSPRYKIIEKKQPVAFWCNPISGHNTLYWYLQNLGQGPELLIRYENEEAVDDSQLPKDRFSAERLKGVDSTLKIQPAELGDSAVYLCASSSSGNHAGELFFGEGSRLTVL.

This sequence joins TRBV18 and TRBJ1-3; TRBD1 is a possible D gene (6 bases). The V end lost 2 bases, the J end lost 2 bases, and 13 bases lay between the germline ends. The germline CDR1 and CDR2 sequences are KGHSH and LQKENI. The CDR3 sequence is 16 residues long. CDR3 nucleotide sequence: TGTGCCAGCTCACCAAACGGACAGTTAGCTGGAAACACCATATATTTT. Protein product: CASSPNGQLAGNTIYF.

V usage is TRBV2 and J usage is TRBJ1-5, with 11 positions matching TRBD1. The CDR3 runs 15 residues. Germline V gene sequence: CDR1 SNHLY, CDR2 FYNNEI. The trim removed 1 base at V and 5 bases at J, leaving 1 base unmatched. The CDR3 DNA sequence: TGTGCCAGCAGTGAAGGGACAGGGGGCTATCAGCCCCAGCATTTT. Its protein product is CASSEGTGGYQPQHF.

This chain joins TRBV5-1 and TRBJ2-1; D may be TRBD1 (6 bases). CDR1 is SGHRS, CDR2 YFSETQ, per germline. This CDR3 has 15 residues. V lost 5 bases and J 0 bases, leaving 12 bases between the germline ends. CDR3 sequence: CASSLGGNSYNEQFF. DNA for the CDR3: TGCGCCAGCAGTTTAGGGGGAAACTCCTACAATGAGCAGTTCTTC.

This chain joins TRBV7-2 and TRBJ1-1; D not certain. The CDR3 contains 15 residues. Germline V gives CDR1 SGHTA, CDR2 FQGNSA. Trimming cost V 6 bases and J 1 base, with 15 bases left between them. CDR3 nucleotide sequence: TGTGCCAGCAGGGCCGCCCTTACCTGGAACACTGAAGCTTTCTTT. As protein: CASRAALTWNTEAFF.

The rearrangement joins TRBV6-6 to TRBJ2-7, with TRBD1 as a possible D gene (6 bases). The V gene lost 7 bases and the J gene lost 2 bases, with 12 bases spanning the gap. The V gene's germline CDR1 is MNHNY and CDR2 SVGAGI (reference sequence). CDR3 length: 13 residues. The CDR3 is CASTETGAYEQYF. Written as DNA, the CDR3 is TGTGCCAGCACTGAGACAGGAGCCTACGAGCAGTACTTC.

The chain recombines TRBV2 with TRBJ1-1, with D possibly being TRBD1 (5 bases). The CDR3 length is 13 residues. In germline, CDR1 is SNHLY, CDR2 FYNNEI. Trimming stripped 11 bases from V and 1 base from J, with 14 bases between. The CDR3 loop is CAGTQLSNTEAFF. The CDR3 DNA reads TGTGCCGGGACTCAGTTATCGAACACTGAAGCTTTCTTT.

This clone occurred once. The V and J genes are TRBV11-2 and TRBJ1-4, with a possible D match to TRBD1 (5 bases). V dropped 5 bases and J dropped 8 bases, with 18 bases sitting between them. The germline gives CDR1 SGHAT, CDR2 FQNNGV. CDR3 length: 15 amino acids. CDR3 amino acids: CASSPAGGGLEKLFF. The CDR3 DNA reads TGTGCCAGCAGCCCCGCGGGGGGGGGTTTGGAAAAACTGTTTTTT.

This sequence joins TRBV7-9 and TRBJ1-6; 9 bases match TRBD1. The V gene end was trimmed by 11 bases and the J gene end by 7 bases; junction bases not matched to a gene: 9. Germline assignment: CDR1 SEHNR and CDR2 FQNEAQ (reference sequence). The CDR3 length is 14 residues. DNA of the CDR3: TGTGCCTCAACCCCCGGGACAGGGAATTCACCCCTCCACTTT. As protein: CASTPGTGNSPLHF.

This rearrangement joins TRBV6-6 to TRBJ1-2; TRBD1 is a possible D gene (5 bases). Germline V CDR1 and CDR2: MNHNY, SVGAGI (reference sequence). CDR3 length equals 14 residues. Trimming took 5 bases from V and 0 from J, leaving 10 bases between them. The CDR3 sequence is CASSLTTANYGYTF. The CDR3 coding sequence is TGTGCCAGCAGTCTAACGACAGCTAACTATGGCTACACCTTC.